This T cell receptor beta chain originates from a study of blood T cell repertoires in COVID-19. Study overall: The United States, Italy and Spain provided the acute and convalescent COVID-19 samples. PBMCs, B-cell-depleted T cells, or T cells were the source of the cDNA or gDNA that made up the material.

Under the authors' procedure: Amplification from reference gene primers served as the basis for estimated nucleated cell counts. The protocol was immunoSEQ multiplex PCR, while the TCRdb copy is restricted to in-frame clones and leaves out a portion. V, J and clone size were drawn from that table, and D and trimming were deduced from the DNA. There are 56,000 or so clones in the sample; 91% occur only once, and around 6.5% lies in the top ten. Trimming removed 4 bases at V and 5 bases at J, with 5 bases between. The CDR3 runs to 12 residues. This sequence joins TRBV12-3 or TRBV12-4 and TRBJ1-4; D is unresolved. The sequence was obtained from a man in his forties or fifties with active COVID-19. Sequenced: peripheral blood. The CDR3 coding sequence is TGTGCCAGCAGTTCCCAGAATGAAAAACTGTTTTTT. Its protein product is CASSSQNEKLFF.